This TCR beta chain was profiled in a study of naive and memory T cell subsets. Study-wide points: The RNA method is potentially sensitive to activation and differentiation changes.

CDR3 length: 14 amino acids. The V gene's germline CDR1 is ENHRY and CDR2 SYGVKD. The V end lost 3 bases, the J end lost 5 bases, and 14 bases lay between the germline ends. This clonotype has ten or more counts. The antigen is undetermined. The library had UMIs added by 3' ligation of an oligonucleotide to TCR cDNA. Ligated cDNA underwent four rounds of PCR with nested alpha and beta constant region primers and SP2. TCRdb re-analysed the 5' RACE reads in MiXCR, keeping a single row per CDR3 protein. The table has approximately 49,000 distinct CDR3 sequences, about 4.8% seen once; the top ten hold around 0.84%.

The V and J genes are TRBV10-3 and TRBJ2-7; D uncertain. The clonotype was recovered from a female donor in good health. CDR3 protein: CAISDRITTDEQYF. The DNA of the CDR3 is TGTGCCATCAGTGACCGGATAACTACGGACGAGCAGTACTTC.